The 8 T cell receptor beta chains given below trace back to one sample, sequenced in a study of blood T cell repertoires in COVID-19. Sequencing was performed with immunoSEQ multiplex PCR; in TCRdb, only in-frame clones are kept and a portion is missing. The data show around 88,000 clones, around three quarters seen once. The specimen sequenced was peripheral blood. The receptors stem from a man in his fifties who had recovered from COVID-19.

This clone was detected once. Here the CDR3 reads CASSPGSVGANEQFF. The CDR3 DNA reads TGCGCCAGCAGCCCAGGGTCTGTAGGAGCCAATGAGCAGTTCTTC. The chain uses TRBV5-1 and TRBJ2-1; D might be TRBD1 (5 bases). CDR1 and CDR2 from the germline V gene are SGHRS and YFSETQ. The CDR3 is 15 residues long. V was trimmed by 4 bases and J by 6 bases, leaving 17 bases between them. Based on the CDR3 plus reference TRBV5-1 and TRBJ2-1, the full variable domain is KAGVTQTPRYLIKTRGQQVTLSCSPISGHRSVSWYQQTPGQGLQFLFEYFSETQRNKGNFPGRFSGRQFSNSRSEMNVSTLELGDSALYLCASSPGSVGANEQFFGPGTRLTVL.

The V gene is TRBV11-2, the J gene TRBJ1-5; D is undetermined. Trimming removed 5 bases from V and 5 bases from J, with 7 bases in between. Germline V gene lookup returns CDR1 SGHAT and CDR2 FQNNGV. The CDR3 is 12 amino acids. CDR3 protein: CASSDTDQPQHF. The CDR3 nucleotides read TGTGCCAGCAGCGACACGGATCAGCCCCAGCATTTT.

This clone came up once. The chain uses TRBV2 and TRBJ1-2, with 9 bases matching TRBD1. From germline, CDR1 is SNHLY and CDR2 FYNNEI. The ends lost 2 bases at V and 8 bases at J; junction bases unmatched: 18. This CDR3 comprises 18 residues. Here the CDR3 reads CASSELTPGQGGRAGYTF. CDR3 DNA: TGTGCCAGCAGTGAACTTACCCCGGGACAGGGAGGTAGGGCGGGCTACACCTTC.

The gene calls are TRBV9 and TRBJ2-3, with TRBD1 as a possible D gene (5 bases). With 4 bases removed from V and 0 bases from J, the gap between germline ends came to 12 bases. The CDR3 is made up of 15 amino acids. Per germline, CDR1 SGDLS and CDR2 YYNGEE. The CDR3 loop reads CASSPGRGSTDTQYF. The DNA for the CDR3 is TGTGCCAGCAGCCCCGGAAGGGGAAGCACAGATACGCAGTATTTT.

The sample holds many counts of this clone. The gene calls are TRBV4-1 and TRBJ2-7; D call uncertain. Per germline, CDR1 MGHRA and CDR2 YSYEKL. V lost 5 bases and J lost 6, with 14 bases in between. This CDR3 spans 13 amino acids. The CDR3 sequence: CASSFSSTSEQYF. The DNA for the CDR3 is TGCGCCAGCAGCTTTTCTTCCACTTCCGAGCAGTACTTC.

V is TRBV5-1 and J is TRBJ2-2; 14 nucleotides line up with TRBD2. Germline values: CDR1 SGHRS, CDR2 YFSETQ. Trimming took 1 base from V and 0 from J; bases not matched to a gene: 2. The CDR3 is 18 amino acids. The CDR3 DNA follows: TGCGCCAGCAGCTTGCGACTAGCGGGGGGGGCGAACACCGGGGAGCTGTTTTTT. Protein product: CASSLRLAGGANTGELFF.

This sequence joins TRBV6-5 and TRBJ1-1, with 8 bases aligning to TRBD1. Germline CDR1 is MNHEY and CDR2 is SVGAGI. There are 14 residues in the CDR3. V lost 6 bases and J lost 3; bases outside the gene matches: 6. Written as DNA, the CDR3 is TGTGCCAGCAGCAGACAGGGGTGGGACACTGAAGCTTTCTTT. Translation gives CASSRQGWDTEAFF.

The chain uses TRBV7-2 and TRBJ1-5; 7 bases are a match to TRBD1. This CDR3 contains 15 residues. Germline values: CDR1 SGHTA, CDR2 FQGNSA. V gave up 5 bases and J gave up 8 bases; unmatched junction bases: 12. As DNA, the CDR3 is TGTGCCAGCAGCCTCGCAGGGGGGCAGATCGAGCCCCAGCATTTT. This translates into CASSLAGGQIEPQHF. Full variable domain (remainder filled in from reference TRBV7-2 and TRBJ1-5): GAGVSQSPSNKVTEKGKDVELRCDPISGHTALYWYRQSLGQGLEFLIYFQGNSAPDKSGLPSDRFSAERTGGSVSTLTIQRTQQEDSAVYLCASSLAGGQIEPQHFGDGTRLSIL.